Listed here is a single T cell receptor (beta chain). Unique molecular identifiers were attached to individual cDNA molecules. TCRdb independently ran MiXCR on the 5' RACE reads; one entry per CDR3 protein. The data contain 30,000 to 40,000 distinct CDR3 sequences, around 7% of them singletons. Germline V CDR1 and CDR2: MDHEN, SYDVKM. V shed 6 bases and J 5 bases; nucleotides not matched to a gene: 9. This CDR3 is 16 amino acids long. These data originate in a study of early T cells in non-severe SARS-CoV-2 infection. The material was whole blood, obtained at baseline. This sequence originates from an adult who was a healthcare worker with PCR-confirmed SARS-CoV-2 infection or an uninfected control (not recorded which). The genes are TRBV28 and TRBJ1-3; 11 positions agree with TRBD1. The CDR3 DNA sequence: TGTGCCAGCAGCCGGGACAGGGGGGTATCGAGAAACACCATATATTTT. Translated: CASSRDRGVSRNTIYF.